This TCR beta chain was documented in a study of cytomegalovirus exposure and HLA in healthy donors. General study results and limits: Per a prior analysis, the majority of TCR beta V segments were productive roughly 90% or roughly 30% of the time. Reports state that TCR beta sequences accurately predicted most subjects' HLA-A and HLA-B alleles. In a later analysis, DRB1 alleles had the most associated TCRs; HLA-C alleles the fewest.

As for this clone: Its target is unknown.

CDR1 and CDR2 (germline): SGHRS, YFSETQ. The J segment lost 5 bases and the V segment lost 5 bases, leaving 6 bases of the junction unmatched. The CDR3 length is 13 residues. Use of 60 Vbeta and 13 Jbeta primers characterized the PCR. The assay was immunoSEQ multiplex PCR, and TCRdb's table has in-frame clones only and misses some. Here the sample spans approximately 100,000 clones, about 68% being singletons. This receptor was taken from a man under 40 in good health and CMV-seropositive. Sequencing input: PBMCs. The gene calls are TRBV5-1 and TRBJ2-7; 8 positions agree with TRBD1. The CDR3 DNA reads as TGCGCCAGCAGGGTGCAGGGGGCCCACGAGCAGTACTTC. It specifies CASRVQGAHEQYF.